This paragraph reports one T cell receptor (beta chain). Its target is unknown. This record belongs to a study of cytomegalovirus exposure and HLA in healthy donors. Study-level points and caveats: CMV serostatus stood as the only immune exposure information on hand. Later work showed greater clonal expansion in HLA-associated TCR beta chains than in equally common others.

Both 60 Vbeta primers and 13 Jbeta primers went into the PCR. Some clones are missing from TCRdb's copy, which holds only in-frame ones; the method was immunoSEQ multiplex PCR. This table has under 110,000 clones, 80% to 90% appearing once. V was pared by 4 bases and J by 1 base, with 9 bases of the junction left unmatched. Germline V gives CDR1 MGHRA, CDR2 YSYEKL. The CDR3 is made up of 18 amino acids. Specimen: PBMCs. The chain employs TRBV4-1 and TRBJ2-2; 10 positions agree with TRBD2. This clonotype was obtained from a man aged 50 or older in good health and CMV-seronegative. The CDR3 loop is CASSRGPLAGENTGELFF. The CDR3 coding sequence is TGCGCCAGCAGCCGGGGACCTCTAGCGGGGGAGAACACCGGGGAGCTGTTTTTT.